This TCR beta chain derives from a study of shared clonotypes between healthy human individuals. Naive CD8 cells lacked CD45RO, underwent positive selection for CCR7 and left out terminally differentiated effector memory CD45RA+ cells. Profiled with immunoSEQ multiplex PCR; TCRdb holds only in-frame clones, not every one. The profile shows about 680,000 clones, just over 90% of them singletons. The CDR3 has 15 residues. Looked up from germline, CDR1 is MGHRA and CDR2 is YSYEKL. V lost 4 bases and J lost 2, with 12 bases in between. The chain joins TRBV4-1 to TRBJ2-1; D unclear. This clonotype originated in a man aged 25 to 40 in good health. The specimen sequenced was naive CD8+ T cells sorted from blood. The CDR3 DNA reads TGCGCCAGCAGCCTTTCGGCGGCCGCCTACAATGAGCAGTTCTTC. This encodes CASSLSAAAYNEQFF.